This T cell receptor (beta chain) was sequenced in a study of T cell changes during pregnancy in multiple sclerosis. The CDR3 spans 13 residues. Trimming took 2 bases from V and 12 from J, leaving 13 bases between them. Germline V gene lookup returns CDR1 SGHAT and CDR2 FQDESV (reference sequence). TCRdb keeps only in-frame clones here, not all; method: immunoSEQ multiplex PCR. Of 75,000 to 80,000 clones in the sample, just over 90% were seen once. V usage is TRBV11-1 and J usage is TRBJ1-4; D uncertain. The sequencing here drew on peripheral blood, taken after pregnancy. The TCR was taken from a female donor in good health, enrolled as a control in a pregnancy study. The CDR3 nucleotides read TGTGCCAGCAGCTTATCTCCAAACCGGGAACTGTTTTTT. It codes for CASSLSPNRELFF.